There are many counts of the clone carrying this TCR beta chain. As yet, its antigen is unknown. These data are taken from a study of immune heterogeneity within non-small cell lung tumors. TCR beta CDR3 was amplified by multiplex PCR, first round roughly 10 cycles, 32 V and 13 J primers. TCRdb re-called the multiplex PCR reads with MiXCR, one entry per CDR3 protein. Of under 20,000 distinct CDR3 sequences detected, over 25% appear once; the ten largest clones hold approximately 4.1%. Overall study findings and caveats: Recurrence of the same dominant CDR3 beta clonotypes was seen across tumor sites within a patient, and site-unique high-frequency clones were present alongside them.

At about 600 ng per sample, bulk tumor genomic DNA provided the template. Several biopsies were collected from each primary tumor during surgery. They were spaced as far apart as possible within the tumor mass. Samples came from untreated patients having curative surgery for newly diagnosed non-small cell lung cancer. Non-small cell lung cancer patients, newly diagnosed and having surgery with curative intent, served as donors. The sample was lung tumor tissue. The receptor's source is a man aged 40-50 years with non-small cell lung cancer.

The CDR3 bases are TGTGCCAGCAGCCCCCGGGACGAGCAGTACTTC. Translating gives CASSPRDEQYF. The gene calls are TRBV7-9 and TRBJ2-7; no reliable D call. Between the trimmed V and J ends, which lost 5 bases and 5 bases, there was a span of 7 bases. CDR3 length: 11 residues. Germline V gives CDR1 SEHNR, CDR2 FQNEAQ (reference sequence).